This entry concerns a single T cell receptor beta chain. The data belong to a study of blood T cell repertoires in COVID-19. Profiled with immunoSEQ multiplex PCR; TCRdb holds only in-frame clones, not every one. Of around 200,000 clones in the sample, roughly 83% are singletons; the top ten hold 6% to 7%. CDR1 and CDR2 from the germline V gene are MDHEN and SYDVKM. The length of the CDR3 is 11 residues. The J segment lost 8 bases and the V segment lost 6 bases, leaving 3 bases of the junction unmatched. This rearrangement joins TRBV28 to TRBJ1-2; TRBD1 matches 7 bases. Input material: peripheral blood. This clonotype was obtained from a middle-aged woman with COVID-19, enrolled during active disease. CDR3 sequence reads: CASRTGIGYTF. CDR3 nucleotide sequence: TGTGCCAGCAGGACAGGGATCGGCTACACCTTC.